The 25 T cell receptor beta chains given below trace back to one sample, sequenced in a study of CD4 T cells in relation to SARS-CoV-2 and coronaviruses. Libraries were prepared by immunoSEQ multiplex PCR; TCRdb keeps only in-frame clonotypes and omits some of them. Among 55,000 to 75,000 clones listed, around 86% were seen once. CD4+ T cells from unexposed donors were obtained before the COVID-19 pandemic (2011-2018). Input material: memory CD4+ T cells from PBMCs. These receptors were collected from a human donor in good health.

The V call is TRBV27, the J call TRBJ1-1; 7 bases fit TRBD1. CDR1 is MNHEY and CDR2 is SMNVEV in the germline V gene (reference sequence). V lost 2 bases and J lost 0; bases outside the gene matches: 3. This CDR3 comprises 15 residues. The CDR3 here is CASSLGQGVNTEAFF. CDR3 in DNA: TGTGCCAGCAGTTTAGGGCAGGGGGTGAACACTGAAGCTTTCTTT.

The V and J genes are TRBV24-1 and TRBJ2-5; D is unresolved. V was clipped by 2 bases and J by 1 base, with 4 bases between them. Germline V gene data show CDR1 as KGHDR and CDR2 as SFDVKD. The CDR3 runs to 13 residues. CDR3 in amino acids: CATSDSFQETQYF. In DNA, the CDR3 is TGTGCCACCAGTGATTCGTTCCAAGAGACCCAGTACTTC.

The V gene is TRBV6-6, the J gene TRBJ2-1; TRBD1 matches 9 bases. Trimming at V came to 5 bases and at J to 3 bases, leaving 2 bases not matched to a gene. The germline V gene encodes CDR1 MNHNY and CDR2 SVGAGI (reference sequence). CDR3 length equals 14 residues. CDR3 DNA: TGTGCCAGCAGTGACAGGGGGAGCTACAATGAGCAGTTCTTC. This gives the protein CASSDRGSYNEQFF.

V is TRBV6-2 or TRBV6-3 and J is TRBJ2-5; D unclear. The CDR3 is 12 residues long. The germline V gene encodes CDR1 MNHEY and CDR2 SVGEGT. V dropped 0 bases and J dropped 4 bases, with 3 bases sitting between them. CDR3 protein: CASSYSGETQYF. In DNA, the CDR3 is TGTGCCAGCAGTTACTCGGGAGAGACCCAGTACTTC.

The chain employs TRBV5-1 and TRBJ2-7; 7 bases fit TRBD2. Germline V CDR1 and CDR2: SGHRS, YFSETQ. This CDR3 region has 13 residues. V was pared by 0 bases and J by 7 bases, with 4 bases of the junction left unmatched. CDR3 sequence: CASSLGGAGEQYF. CDR3 bases: TGCGCCAGCAGCTTGGGTGGAGCGGGAGAGCAGTACTTC.

V gene TRBV24-1 combines with J gene TRBJ2-1; D is unresolved. In germline, CDR1 is KGHDR, CDR2 SFDVKD. CDR3 length: 13 amino acids. V lost 6 bases, J lost 2 bases, and 7 bases lay in between. CDR3 DNA: TGTGCCACCAGTCCAGGTACCTACAATGAGCAGTTCTTC. Amino acid sequence: CATSPGTYNEQFF.

The chain carries TRBV2 and TRBJ1-1; 8 bases match TRBD1. Unmatched junction bases numbered 0, after V lost 4 bases and J lost 5 bases. CDR3 length: 12 amino acids. Germline V gene data show CDR1 as SNHLY and CDR2 as FYNNEI. The CDR3 region is CASSGTGTEAFF. CDR3 in DNA: TGTGCCAGCAGTGGGACAGGGACTGAAGCTTTCTTT.

The chain links TRBV5-1 to TRBJ1-1; no clear D gene. This CDR3 contains 11 residues. The V and J ends lost 0 bases and 9 bases respectively, with 6 bases between them. Germline CDR1 and CDR2: SGHRS and YFSETQ. CDR3 nucleotides: TGCGCCAGCAGCTTGGGATTCCAAGCTTTCTTT. Its translation: CASSLGFQAFF. The full variable domain, in which reference TRBV5-1 and TRBJ1-1 provide the parts outside the CDR3, is KAGVTQTPRYLIKTRGQQVTLSCSPISGHRSVSWYQQTPGQGLQFLFEYFSETQRNKGNFPGRFSGRQFSNSRSEMNVSTLELGDSALYLCASSLGFQAFFGQGTRLTVV.

CDR3 protein: CSVEVNRGRRTEAFF. CDR3 coding DNA: TGCAGCGTTGAAGTCAACAGGGGGCGGCGGACTGAAGCTTTCTTT. The chain couples TRBV29-1 to TRBJ1-1, with 9 bases that match TRBD1. CDR1 SQVTM and CDR2 ANQGSEA come from the germline V gene. V was pared by 1 base and J by 5 bases, with 8 bases of the junction left unmatched. The CDR3 extends over 15 amino acids.

This chain uses TRBV28 with TRBJ1-1; D may be TRBD1 (6 bases). The CDR3 is made up of 17 amino acids. The ends were cut back, 3 bases at V and 0 bases at J, with 17 bases in the middle. CDR1 is MDHEN, CDR2 SYDVKM, per germline. The CDR3 protein is CASSFHPQGGVNTEAFF. The CDR3 DNA sequence: TGTGCCAGCAGTTTTCACCCACAGGGTGGGGTGAACACTGAAGCTTTCTTT.

The chain uses TRBV19 and TRBJ2-7, with D possibly TRBD2 on 5 matching bases. This CDR3 spans 14 amino acids. Deletions cut 3 bases from V and 3 bases from J, with 12 bases between. Germline loops: CDR1 LNHDA, CDR2 SQIVND (reference sequence). The CDR3 DNA reads TGTGCCAGTAGTATTCTTGGAGAGGGCTACGAGCAGTACTTC. Translating gives CASSILGEGYEQYF.

The J gene is TRBJ2-7, the V gene TRBV10-3; D tentatively fits TRBD1 or TRBD2 (5 bases each). V shed 8 bases and J shed 3 bases, with 17 bases lying between them. Germline V CDR1 and CDR2: ENHRY, SYGVKD. The CDR3 has 14 residues. CDR3 sequence: CAIASGTGNYEQYF. The DNA for the CDR3 is TGTGCCATCGCTTCGGGGACGGGGAACTACGAGCAGTACTTC.

The rearrangement links TRBV7-2 to TRBJ2-1; TRBD2 matches 8 bases. V was pared by 5 bases and J by 7 bases, with 10 bases of the junction left unmatched. The CDR3 totals 15 residues. Germline lookup yields CDR1 SGHTA and CDR2 FQGNSA. The CDR3 sequence: CASSPLRGGRNEQFF. CDR3 nucleotide sequence: TGTGCCAGCAGCCCCCTCCGGGGGGGCCGTAATGAGCAGTTCTTC.

The chain recombines TRBV10-3 with TRBJ2-1, with 8 positions matching TRBD1. CDR3 length: 15 amino acids. Per the germline V gene, CDR1 is ENHRY and CDR2 is SYGVKD. J lost 0 bases, V lost 5 bases, and 3 bases had no gene match. The CDR3 DNA sequence: TGTGCCATCAGTAGACAGGGGAACTCCTACAATGAGCAGTTCTTC. The encoded protein is CAISRQGNSYNEQFF.

The rearrangement uses TRBV18 and TRBJ2-2; possible D gene TRBD2, 6 bases. The CDR3 runs 17 residues. Germline-derived CDR1 and CDR2 are KGHSH and LQKENI. The ends were cut back, 0 bases at V and 2 bases at J, with 13 bases in the middle. The CDR3 sequence: CASSPPHGTQNTGELFF. The CDR3 nucleotides read TGTGCCAGCTCACCACCGCACGGGACTCAAAACACCGGGGAGCTGTTTTTT.

This clone turned up a few times. The rearrangement uses TRBV27 and TRBJ1-2; perhaps TRBD1 as D (6 bases). The germline V gene encodes CDR1 MNHEY and CDR2 SMNVEV (reference sequence). The CDR3 contains 11 residues. With 8 bases removed from V and 5 bases from J, the gap between germline ends came to 9 bases. The CDR3 loop is CASGDIYGYTF. CDR3 sequence (DNA): TGTGCCAGCGGGGACATATATGGCTACACCTTC.

This clone was detected only a few times. The V and J genes are TRBV6-2 or TRBV6-3 and TRBJ1-5; no definite D call. Germline V lookup: CDR1 MNHEY, CDR2 SVGEGT. The CDR3 sequence is 19 residues long. V was clipped by 0 bases and J by 5 bases, with 23 bases between them. The DNA of the CDR3 is TGTGCCAGCAGTTACTCGCCCCTACAGCAGCTTCGTTCCTATCAGCCCCAGCATTTT. Residues: CASSYSPLQQLRSYQPQHF.

The chain couples TRBV18 to TRBJ1-4; TRBD1 agrees at 9 bases. Per germline, CDR1 KGHSH and CDR2 LQKENI. J lost 10 bases, V lost 3 bases, and 3 bases had no gene match. The CDR3 spans 13 residues. The CDR3: CASSPDRGGKLFF. The CDR3 nucleotides read TGTGCCAGCTCACCGGACAGGGGAGGAAAACTGTTTTTT.

The V and J genes are TRBV14 and TRBJ1-2; perhaps TRBD1 as D (6 bases). Trimming removed 1 base from V and 4 bases from J, with 7 bases in between. CDR3 length: 13 residues. Germline CDR1 reads SGHDN; CDR2 reads FVKESK. The CDR3 bases are TGTGCCAGCAGCCAAGGCAGGGGCTATGGCTACACCTTC. It specifies CASSQGRGYGYTF.

This chain uses TRBV2 with TRBJ2-3; D uncertain. The ends were cut back, 6 bases at V and 1 base at J, with 11 bases in the middle. The CDR3 extends over 14 amino acids. Germline values: CDR1 SNHLY, CDR2 FYNNEI. CDR3 sequence (DNA): TGTGCCAGCAGCCGCGTTACAGGCACAGATACGCAGTATTTT. Protein product: CASSRVTGTDTQYF.

The chain is built from TRBV6-2 or TRBV6-3 and TRBJ2-3; a possible D gene is TRBD2 (5 bases). Trimming took 2 bases from V and 1 from J, leaving 10 bases between them. The germline gives CDR1 MNHEY, CDR2 SVGEGT. There are 15 residues in the CDR3. The CDR3 DNA sequence: TGTGCCAGCAGTTACGCTAGCAGCCGCACAGATACGCAGTATTTT. It yields the protein CASSYASSRTDTQYF.

The genes are TRBV29-1 and TRBJ1-4; weak D call: TRBD1 (5 bases). Germline V CDR1 and CDR2: SQVTM, ANQGSEA. Trimming removed 7 bases at V and 8 bases at J, with 14 bases between. This CDR3 region has 12 residues. The DNA of the CDR3 is TGCAGCGGTGCCTTGGGGGACGAAAAACTGTTTTTT. This sequence encodes CSGALGDEKLFF.

This clone appeared a single time. This rearrangement joins TRBV7-2 to TRBJ2-2; D remains ambiguous. Germline CDR1 and CDR2: SGHTA and FQGNSA. CDR3 length: 11 residues. With 2 bases removed from V and 6 bases from J, the gap between germline ends came to 1 base. CDR3 DNA: TGTGCCAGCAGCTTATCCGGGGAGCTGTTTTTT. Residues: CASSLSGELFF.

This clone is termed medium-sized. This chain uses TRBV7-2 with TRBJ1-5; 7 positions agree with TRBD1. CDR1 SGHTA and CDR2 FQGNSA come from the germline V gene. The CDR3 consists of 13 residues. V dropped 5 bases and J dropped 6; count of bases not matched to a gene: 4. CDR3 DNA sequence: TGTGCCAGCAGCGGTGACAGGGTTCAGCCCCAGCATTTT. This encodes CASSGDRVQPQHF.

The CDR3 reads CASSLTQGHEQYF. The CDR3 DNA sequence: TGCGCCAGCAGCTTGACTCAGGGCCACGAGCAGTACTTC. V gene TRBV5-1 combines with J gene TRBJ2-7, with D possibly being TRBD1 (5 bases). Germline CDR1 SGHRS, CDR2 YFSETQ. V lost 1 base, J lost 5 bases, and 10 bases lay in between. The CDR3 sequence is 13 residues long.